The clone carrying this T cell receptor beta chain was found a few times. The CDR3 is made up of 16 amino acids. The germline V gene encodes CDR1 MGHRA and CDR2 YSYEKL. V lost 4 bases, J lost 1 base, and 6 bases stayed unmatched. RNA transcripts served as the template for amplifying TCR beta CDR3 regions. A set of HTBI primers served as the primers for a first-round RT-PCR of the TCR CDR3. TCRdb called the multiplex PCR reads again in MiXCR, with one record for every CDR3 protein. The sample has 600,000 to 800,000 distinct CDR3 sequences, over 35% seen once; the top ten hold approximately 31%. This sample was included in a study of T cells in Graves' hyperthyroidism and ophthalmopathy. Stability of Graves' hyperthyroidism was defined as absent ophthalmopathy progression within 18 months. The patients, who ranged from 18 to 65 in age, presented with newly diagnosed hyperthyroidism lasting under 2 months. Patients with uncontrolled infections, other autoimmune diseases, pregnancy or lactation were excluded.

The receptor's source is a woman between 40 and 55 years old with Graves' hyperthyroidism. The chain carries TRBV4-1 and TRBJ2-5, with 10 nucleotides matching TRBD1. The sequencing input was blood. CDR3 nucleotides: TGCGCCAGCAGCCTTCGGACAGGGGGGATCCAAGAGACCCAGTACTTC. It specifies CASSLRTGGIQETQYF.